One sample yielded the 10 T cell receptor beta chains listed below, sequenced in a study of cytomegalovirus exposure and HLA in healthy donors listed by TCRdb under 2017. Receptor libraries were prepared by the immunoSEQ multiplex PCR assay. A mixture of 60 forward primers for TCR Vbeta segments and 13 reverse primers for TCR Jbeta segments was used in the multiplex PCR. TCRdb retrieved this table from immuneACCESS and kept in-frame rearrangements only. Not all clones are present; in checked studies, unresolved V genes account for under half, and no reason is known for the remainder. The sample profile shows around 150,000 clones; over 70% of them were found once. The ten biggest clones cover roughly 7.4% of the sample. Sequenced input: PBMCs. These receptors all come from a male donor in good health and CMV-seropositive.

The chain links TRBV7-8 to TRBJ2-7; D is possibly TRBD1 (5 bases). The V and J ends lost 5 bases and 2 bases respectively, with 10 bases between them. Germline lookup yields CDR1 SGHVS and CDR2 FQNEAQ. The CDR3 has 13 amino acids. This CDR3 reads CASSLDRPYEQYF. CDR3 nucleotide sequence: TGTGCCAGCAGCCTCGACAGACCCTACGAGCAGTACTTC.

This clone was seen once. The chain couples TRBV30 to TRBJ1-5; D ambiguous. Trimming pared 0 bases from V and 5 bases from J, leaving 14 bases between. This CDR3 comprises 15 residues. CDR1 is GTSNPN and CDR2 is SVGIG in the germline V gene (reference sequence). The CDR3 loop is CAWSVAEVFHQPQHF. CDR3 nucleotide sequence: TGTGCCTGGAGTGTAGCCGAAGTGTTCCATCAGCCCCAGCATTTT. Variable domain in full (rest from reference TRBV30 and TRBJ1-5): SQTIHQWPATLVQPVGSPLSLECTVEGTSNPNLYWYRQAAGRGLQLLFYSVGIGQISSEVPQNLSASRPQDRQFILSSKKLLLSDSGFYLCAWSVAEVFHQPQHFGDGTRLSIL.

The gene calls are TRBV4-2 and TRBJ2-1; 8 nucleotides align to TRBD2. V was clipped by 0 bases and J by 4 bases; unmatched bases: 8. The CDR3 consists of 17 residues. Germline V CDR1 and CDR2: LGHNA, YNFKEQ. The CDR3 DNA is TGTGCCAGCAGCCAAGAAGGGAGCGGGGGACCTTACAATGAGCAGTTCTTC. Its protein is CASSQEGSGGPYNEQFF.

This sequence joins TRBV15 and TRBJ1-2, with D possibly TRBD1 on 5 matching bases. The CDR3 sequence is 14 residues long. Germline values: CDR1 LNHNV, CDR2 YYDKDF (reference sequence). The V end lost 4 bases, the J end lost 3 bases, and 12 bases lay between the germline ends. CDR3 loop: CATSTLDSDYGYTF. CDR3 bases: TGTGCCACCAGCACCCTCGACAGTGACTATGGCTACACCTTC.

The rearrangement uses TRBV13 and TRBJ1-2; tentatively, D is TRBD1 (5 bases). The CDR3 runs 17 residues. Germline CDR1 PRHDT, CDR2 FYEKMQ (reference sequence). Trimming shortened V by 2 bases and J by 4 bases, and 20 bases separated the two germline ends. CDR3 region: CASSLTPVVSGGYGYTF. In nucleotides, the CDR3 is TGTGCCAGCAGCTTAACCCCGGTAGTTTCGGGGGGCTATGGCTACACCTTC.

This chain joins TRBV5-1 and TRBJ2-1; weak D call: TRBD1 (7 bases). This CDR3 is built from 15 residues. In germline, CDR1 is SGHRS, CDR2 YFSETQ. The V and J ends lost 3 bases and 2 bases respectively, with 12 bases between them. In DNA form, the CDR3 reads TGCGCCAGCAGCTCTCAGGGGGGCCCCTACAATGAGCAGTTCTTC. Amino acids: CASSSQGGPYNEQFF. The variable domain in full, with the rest retrieved from reference TRBV5-1 and TRBJ2-1, is KAGVTQTPRYLIKTRGQQVTLSCSPISGHRSVSWYQQTPGQGLQFLFEYFSETQRNKGNFPGRFSGRQFSNSRSEMNVSTLELGDSALYLCASSSQGGPYNEQFFGPGTRLTVL.

This clone was seen a few times. V and J are TRBV6-1 and TRBJ1-1; 8 nucleotides line up with TRBD1. Trimming took 2 bases from V and 0 from J; bases not matched to a gene: 5. CDR1 is MNHNS and CDR2 is SASEGT in the germline V gene. The CDR3 covers 16 residues. CDR3 DNA: TGTGCCAGCAGTGAAATGGTGACAGGGGTGAACACTGAAGCTTTCTTT. This encodes CASSEMVTGVNTEAFF.

This rearrangement joins TRBV7-3 to TRBJ2-3; maybe TRBD2 (6 bases). V shed 2 bases and J shed 2 bases, with 14 bases lying between them. The germline CDR1 and CDR2 sequences are SGHTA and FQGTGA. The CDR3 consists of 16 residues. The CDR3 DNA reads as TGTGCCAGCAGCTTAGGGGGGATGGGATACACAGATACGCAGTATTTT. This codes for CASSLGGMGYTDTQYF.

This clone was counted only a few times. The junction does not match germline at one end; this may be a read error. The CDR3 spells CASSAQVSYEQYF. The CDR3 DNA is TGTGCTAGCAGTGCACAGGTTTCCTACGAGCAGTACTTC. The chain uses TRBV7-7 and TRBJ2-7; a possible D gene is TRBD1 (5 bases). This CDR3 contains 13 residues. Germline V gene data show CDR1 as SSHAT and CDR2 as FNYEAQ (reference sequence).

This clone was seen more than once but under ten times. CDR3 protein: CASSRDRDARQYF. As DNA, the CDR3 is TGTGCCAGCAGTAGGGACAGGGACGCAAGGCAGTACTTC. This chain uses TRBV2 with TRBJ2-7; 9 positions agree with TRBD1. Losses at the gene ends were 5 bases for V and 9 bases for J; bases not matched to a gene: 8. This CDR3 contains 13 residues. CDR1 is SNHLY, CDR2 FYNNEI, per germline.